A single sample gave rise to the 25 T cell receptor beta chains below, sequenced in a study of blood T cell repertoires in COVID-19 (dated by TCRdb to 2020 to 2022). Library construction relied on the immunoSEQ multiplex PCR assay. TCRdb holds this immuneACCESS table with in-frame rearrangements only. Some clones are missing; in checked studies, unresolved V genes explain under half, and the rest has no known cause. In all, the sample holds fewer than 110,000 clones, and roughly 84% of those were seen once. Around 4.2% of the sample belongs to the ten largest clones. Sequenced input: peripheral blood. The receptor source for this set is a human donor in a cohort sampled during active COVID-19.

The J gene is TRBJ2-7, the V gene TRBV11-1; possibly TRBD2 for D (5 bases). Trimming pared 1 base from V and 2 bases from J, leaving 6 bases between. The CDR3 runs 13 residues. In germline, CDR1 is SGHAT, CDR2 FQDESV (reference sequence). The CDR3 sequence is CASSLGLPYEQYV. In DNA, the CDR3 is TGTGCCAGCAGCTTAGGACTACCCTACGAGCAGTACGTC.

The CDR3 coding sequence is TGTGCCAGCAGGGGACAGGGGGCCCAGAAGGCTTTCTTT. It is translated as CASRGQGAQKAFF. The V call is TRBV6-5, the J call TRBJ1-1; 12 bases line up with TRBD1. V dropped 6 bases and J dropped 11; count of bases not matched to a gene: 7. The CDR3 is 13 amino acids. CDR1 and CDR2 (germline): MNHEY, SVGAGI.

The chain couples TRBV27 to TRBJ2-1; 9 bases fit TRBD1. Germline V gene sequence: CDR1 MNHEY, CDR2 SMNVEV (reference sequence). V gave up 7 bases and J gave up 7 bases; unmatched junction bases: 8. This CDR3 region has 14 residues. The CDR3 is CASTRDRVTNEQFF. DNA for the CDR3: TGTGCCAGCACGAGGGACAGGGTTACGAATGAGCAGTTCTTC.

The V call is TRBV5-1, the J call TRBJ2-3, with 10 bases identical to TRBD1. The germline V gene encodes CDR1 SGHRS and CDR2 YFSETQ. The CDR3 extends over 14 amino acids. V lost 4 bases, J lost 4 bases, and 3 bases stayed unmatched. This CDR3 reads CASSADRGADTQYF. For the CDR3, the DNA is TGCGCCAGCAGCGCGGACAGGGGGGCAGATACGCAGTATTTT.

This chain uses TRBV2 with TRBJ2-7; D possibly corresponds to TRBD2 (6 bases). The ends were cut back, 6 bases at V and 0 bases at J, with 12 bases in the middle. This CDR3 spans 14 amino acids. Per germline, CDR1 SNHLY and CDR2 FYNNEI. CDR3 DNA sequence: TGTGCCAGCAGGGCCCGGGGGAGCTCCTACGAGCAGTACTTC. Protein: CASRARGSSYEQYF.

CDR3 sequence reads: CATSDPGTSGSLGETEQFF. CDR3 DNA: TGTGCCACCAGTGATCCCGGGACTAGCGGGAGCCTGGGAGAAACTGAGCAGTTCTTC. The chain combines TRBV24-1 with TRBJ2-1, with TRBD2 matching 14 bases. Per germline, CDR1 KGHDR and CDR2 SFDVKD. Trimming took 3 bases from V and 9 from J; bases not matched to a gene: 15. The CDR3 consists of 19 residues.

This clone was detected once. The V and J genes are TRBV28 and TRBJ2-1; 11 nucleotides match TRBD2. The germline V gene has CDR1 MDHEN and CDR2 SYDVKM. After removal of 3 bases from V and 5 bases from J, the junction contained 12 bases not matched to a gene. There are 18 residues in the CDR3. CDR3 amino acids: CASSFHLTSGTGHNEQFF. Here the CDR3 DNA reads TGTGCCAGCAGTTTCCACCTGACTAGCGGGACCGGCCACAATGAGCAGTTCTTC.

This clone was counted once. This rearrangement joins TRBV2 to TRBJ1-5; TRBD1 aligns across 7 bases. The J segment lost 1 base and the V segment lost 6 bases, leaving 6 bases of the junction unmatched. The CDR3 loop spans 15 amino acids. Germline lookup yields CDR1 SNHLY and CDR2 FYNNEI. In nucleotides, the CDR3 is TGTGCCAGCAGATTACAGGGGACAAGCAATCAGCCCCAGCATTTT. Its protein product is CASRLQGTSNQPQHF.

The chain couples TRBV5-1 to TRBJ2-3; tentative D call: TRBD1 (6 bases). V gave up 4 bases and J gave up 1 base, with 13 bases separating them. Germline values: CDR1 SGHRS, CDR2 YFSETQ. The CDR3 length is 15 residues. The CDR3 bases are TGCGCCAGCAGCGTCTACAGGGATGGCACAGATACGCAGTATTTT. Translation gives CASSVYRDGTDTQYF.

This chain links TRBV11-3 with TRBJ2-1, with 8 bases that match TRBD2. The CDR3 is made up of 15 amino acids. Germline V gives CDR1 SGHNT, CDR2 YENEEA. With 5 bases clipped from V and 4 bases from J, the junction kept 7 bases outside the gene matches. The CDR3 DNA reads as TGTGCCAGCAGCCACCGTAGCGGGGAGTACAATGAGCAGTTCTTC. It codes for CASSHRSGEYNEQFF.

The genes are TRBV27 and TRBJ1-1; the match to TRBD1 covers 7 bases. The CDR3 sequence is 13 residues long. In germline, CDR1 is MNHEY, CDR2 SMNVEV (reference sequence). J was trimmed by 4 bases and V by 5 bases; bases with no gene match: 4. The CDR3 spells CASSQTGFTEAFF. CDR3 nucleotide sequence: TGTGCCAGCAGTCAGACAGGGTTCACTGAAGCTTTCTTT.

This clone was detected once. The same CDR3 is also encoded by other DNA sequences in this sample. The chain couples TRBV28 to TRBJ2-7, with D uncertain. CDR1 MDHEN and CDR2 SYDVKM come from the germline V gene. Trimming cost V 5 bases and J 1 base, with 3 bases left between them. This CDR3 is built from 11 residues. CDR3 DNA: TGTGCCAGCAGTCAATCCTACGAGCAGTACTTC. Translated, it gives CASSQSYEQYF.

The CDR3 bases are TGTGCCAGCAGCTTCGGACACCCAAGTTCACCCCTCCACTTT. It yields the protein CASSFGHPSSPLHF. J is TRBJ1-6 and V is TRBV7-9, with D maybe TRBD1 (5 bases). This CDR3 spans 14 amino acids. Between the trimmed V and J ends, which lost 3 bases and 9 bases, there was a span of 12 bases. Germline V CDR1 and CDR2: SEHNR, FQNEAQ (reference sequence).

The chain combines TRBV20-1 with TRBJ1-2; D unclear. Germline values: CDR1 DFQATT, CDR2 SNEGSKA (reference sequence). V dropped 8 bases and J dropped 5 bases, with 12 bases sitting between them. This CDR3 has 11 amino acids. CDR3 region: CSPPMLYGYTF. CDR3 nucleotides: TGCAGTCCGCCTATGTTATATGGCTACACCTTC.

CDR3 protein: CASSRTLQGNQPQHF. CDR3 in DNA: TGTGCCAGTAGTAGGACCTTACAGGGAAATCAGCCCCAGCATTTT. The chain recombines TRBV19 with TRBJ1-5; D is possibly TRBD1 (6 bases). The germline CDR1 and CDR2 sequences are LNHDA and SQIVND (reference sequence). The CDR3 runs to 15 residues. V was trimmed by 4 bases and J by 4 bases, leaving 14 bases between them.

The chain carries TRBV18 and TRBJ2-2; TRBD1 matches at 7 bases. V gave up 2 bases and J gave up 2 bases; unmatched junction bases: 5. Germline V gene lookup returns CDR1 KGHSH and CDR2 LQKENI. The CDR3 has 16 residues. DNA of the CDR3: TGTGCCAGCTCACCAAGGGCAGGGGGAAACACCGGGGAGCTGTTTTTT. Protein sequence: CASSPRAGGNTGELFF.

This clone was observed once. The chain employs TRBV7-2 and TRBJ1-3; 7 nucleotides align to TRBD1. The CDR3 covers 15 residues. V lost 5 bases to trimming and J lost 0 bases; unmatched junction nucleotides: 4. The germline V gene encodes CDR1 SGHTA and CDR2 FQGNSA. CDR3 in DNA: TGTGCCAGCAGCCCGGGACAGAGCTCTGGAAACACCATATATTTT. It codes for CASSPGQSSGNTIYF. The full variable domain, completed using reference TRBV7-2 and TRBJ1-3, is GAGVSQSPSNKVTEKGKDVELRCDPISGHTALYWYRQSLGQGLEFLIYFQGNSAPDKSGLPSDRFSAERTGGSVSTLTIQRTQQEDSAVYLCASSPGQSSGNTIYFGEGSWLTVV.

The chain carries TRBV6-5 and TRBJ1-2; D might be TRBD1 (6 bases). Looked up from germline, CDR1 is MNHEY and CDR2 is SVGAGI. The CDR3 consists of 15 residues. The V gene lost 0 bases and the J gene lost 4 bases, with 12 bases spanning the gap. The CDR3 reads CASSYSTGRGYGYTF. The CDR3 nucleotides read TGTGCCAGCAGTTACTCGACAGGAAGGGGCTATGGCTACACCTTC.

V and J are TRBV29-1 and TRBJ2-4; 12 nucleotides match TRBD1. The CDR3 is 16 amino acids. The ends lost 0 bases at V and 7 bases at J; junction bases unmatched: 7. The germline CDR1 and CDR2 sequences are SQVTM and ANQGSEA. The CDR3 DNA sequence: TGCAGCGTTGAAGAGGGGACAGGGGGCAGTTTGAACATTCAGTACTTC. It codes for CSVEEGTGGSLNIQYF.

This clone has just a few counts. This rearrangement joins TRBV14 to TRBJ2-7, with 8 bases lining up with TRBD1. The germline gives CDR1 SGHDN, CDR2 FVKESK. V shed 6 bases and J 0 bases; nucleotides not matched to a gene: 4. The CDR3 is made up of 14 amino acids. The chain's CDR3 is CASSWDRSSYEQYF. CDR3 sequence (DNA): TGTGCCAGCAGTTGGGACAGGAGCTCCTACGAGCAGTACTTC.

The chain combines TRBV7-9 with TRBJ1-2; 7 nucleotides agree with TRBD1. CDR3 length equals 17 residues. V was clipped by 5 bases and J by 1 base; unmatched bases: 13. Germline loops: CDR1 SEHNR, CDR2 FQNEAQ (reference sequence). CDR3 protein: CASSEQTGSNLNYGYTF. The CDR3 bases are TGTGCCAGCAGCGAACAGACAGGGAGTAATCTTAACTATGGCTACACCTTC.

The rearrangement uses TRBV19 and TRBJ2-7; 11 nucleotides agree with TRBD1. This CDR3 is built from 14 residues. Unmatched junction bases numbered 6, after V lost 5 bases and J lost 6 bases. The germline V gene has CDR1 LNHDA and CDR2 SQIVND (reference sequence). CDR3 coding DNA: TGTGCCAGTAGTCCAAGGACAGGGGGCGGCGAGCAGTACTTC. This gives the protein CASSPRTGGGEQYF.

The chain has TRBV4-1 and TRBJ2-2; TRBD1 agrees at 7 bases. Germline V CDR1 and CDR2: MGHRA, YSYEKL. V lost 3 bases to trimming and J lost 6 bases; unmatched junction nucleotides: 10. The CDR3 totals 16 residues. The CDR3 nucleotides are TGCGCCAGCAGCCATAGGAAGGGGGCTGAGTCCGGGGAGCTGTTTTTT. It translates to CASSHRKGAESGELFF.

CDR3 amino acids: CASRPGLGVDTQYF. As DNA, the CDR3 is TGTGCCAGCAGGCCGGGACTAGGGGTAGATACGCAGTATTTT. The rearrangement joins TRBV6-4 to TRBJ2-3; 8 nucleotides agree with TRBD2. With V trimmed by 6 bases and J by 5 bases, 7 bases remained unmatched. Germline loops: CDR1 MRHNA, CDR2 SNTAGT. This CDR3 is 14 amino acids long.

The J gene is TRBJ2-4, the V gene TRBV25-1; a weak D match, TRBD2 (6 bases). Trimming removed 3 bases from V and 8 bases from J, with 17 bases in between. CDR3 length equals 15 residues. Germline CDR1 is MGHDK and CDR2 is SYGVNS. CDR3 nucleotide sequence: TGTGCCAGCAGTGAGGAGGGCGGTGGGTATGACATTCAGTACTTC. It codes for CASSEEGGGYDIQYF.